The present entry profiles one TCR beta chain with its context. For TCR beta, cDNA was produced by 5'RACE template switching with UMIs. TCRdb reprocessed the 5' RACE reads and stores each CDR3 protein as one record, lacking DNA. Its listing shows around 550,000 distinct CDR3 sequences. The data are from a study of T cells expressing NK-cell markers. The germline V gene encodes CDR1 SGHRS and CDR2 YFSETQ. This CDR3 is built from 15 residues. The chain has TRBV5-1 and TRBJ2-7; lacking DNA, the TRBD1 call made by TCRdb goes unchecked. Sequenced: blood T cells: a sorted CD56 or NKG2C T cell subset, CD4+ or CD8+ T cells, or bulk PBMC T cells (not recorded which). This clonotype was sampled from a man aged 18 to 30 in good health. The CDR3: CASSWAERGPNEQYF.